This T cell receptor (beta chain) was recorded in a study of blood T cell repertoires in COVID-19 (dated by TCRdb to the early 2020s). With regard to the full study: Samples covering the acute and convalescent phases of COVID-19 were provided by collaborators in the United States, Italy and Spain. The prospective study material was composed of cDNA or gDNA derived from T cells, B-cell-depleted T cells, or PBMCs. A de-identified subject ID, COVID-19 status, age in years and sex were almost always included in the sample metadata. The repertoires were released in a freely available public database meant as a resource for research on the immune response to SARS-CoV-2. The samples were drawn from two sources: the first 160 participants of the ongoing ImmuneRACE study, and fewer than 1,500 subjects contributed by 6 global collaborators. The dataset comprised deeply sampled blood TCRbeta repertoires from subjects exposed to, actively infected with, or recovered from COVID-19. Where available, HLA class I and class II types were obtained from metadata supplied by the sample provider rather than from assay-based typing. Overall study outcomes, separate from this receptor: The quantity of clinical and demographic metadata differed by source and by participant and was supplied without curation.

Note on this clone: The antigen this receptor binds is unknown. No quality values exist for individual bases; no much larger clone is one base distant.

Each collaborating institution followed its own protocols to collect whole blood in K2EDTA tubes. For TCRbeta analysis, collaborator samples were shipped as frozen whole blood, as isolated PBMCs, or as DNA extracted from either sample type. CDR1 SNHLY and CDR2 FYNNEI are derived from the germline V gene. The trim is 6 bases for V and 0 bases for J, with a gap of 21 bases between the germline ends. Its CDR3 holds 18 amino acids, cysteine through phenylalanine. This entry keeps only the CDR3 DNA: 54 bases, framed from base 1. The immunoSEQ Assay, a bias-controlled multiplex PCR, was used to amplify TCRbeta CDR3 regions from genomic DNA. Regarding the original processing steps: Nucleated cell counts per sample were estimated from amplification of reference gene primers within the assay. Sequence reads were collapsed and filtered to measure the absolute abundance of every unique TCRbeta CDR3 rearrangement. Productive Simpson clonality was computed per sample as the square root of Simpson's diversity index over productive rearrangements. The table was pulled from immuneACCESS by TCRdb, which kept in-frame rearrangements only. Such tables lose some clones; where checked, under half of the loss comes from unresolved V genes, and the rest has no known cause. V and J calls and clone size are copied from that table; D and trimming were computed from the DNA. The sample table records about 80,000 clones; about 83% of these occur just once. Roughly 10% of the sample comes from the top ten.

Input material: peripheral blood. The receptor comes from a human donor in a cohort sampled during active COVID-19. The rearrangement joined TRBV2 to TRBJ1-3, and the D gene may be TRBD1, 6 bases matching. The CDR3 region: CASRDPGQGYYSGNTIYF. The DNA sequence reads TGTGCCAGCAGGGACCCGGGACAAGGCTACTACTCTGGAAACACCATATATTTT.